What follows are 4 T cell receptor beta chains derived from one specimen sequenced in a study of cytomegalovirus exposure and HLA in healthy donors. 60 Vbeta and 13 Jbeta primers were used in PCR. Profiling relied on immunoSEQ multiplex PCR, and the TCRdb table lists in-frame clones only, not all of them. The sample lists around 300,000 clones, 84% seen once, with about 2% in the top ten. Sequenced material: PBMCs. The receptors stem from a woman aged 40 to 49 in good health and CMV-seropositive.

The CDR3 loop reads CASSVGVSPYEQYF. Written as DNA, the CDR3 is TGTGCCAGCAGCGTAGGGGTTAGCCCGTACGAGCAGTACTTC. The chain links TRBV9 to TRBJ2-7; no reliable D call. From germline, CDR1 is SGDLS and CDR2 YYNGEE. CDR3 length: 14 amino acids. V dropped 0 bases and J dropped 4 bases, with 11 bases sitting between them.

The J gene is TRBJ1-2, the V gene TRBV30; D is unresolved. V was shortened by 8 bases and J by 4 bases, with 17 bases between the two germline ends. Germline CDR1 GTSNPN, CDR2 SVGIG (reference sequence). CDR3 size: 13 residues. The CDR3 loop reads CARTQLFSYGYTF. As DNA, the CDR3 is TGTGCCCGAACACAGCTTTTTAGCTATGGCTACACCTTC.

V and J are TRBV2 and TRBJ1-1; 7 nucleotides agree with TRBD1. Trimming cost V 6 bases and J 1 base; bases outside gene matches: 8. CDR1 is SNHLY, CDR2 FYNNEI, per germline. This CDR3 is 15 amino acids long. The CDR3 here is CASSKQGLKNTEAFF. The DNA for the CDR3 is TGTGCCAGCAGCAAACAGGGGCTAAAGAACACTGAAGCTTTCTTT.

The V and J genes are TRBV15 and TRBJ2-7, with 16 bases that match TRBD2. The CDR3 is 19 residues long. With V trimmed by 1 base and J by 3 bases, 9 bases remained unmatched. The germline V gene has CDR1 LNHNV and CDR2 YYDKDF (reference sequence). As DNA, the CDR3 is TGTGCCACCAGCAGAGCCGGGACTAGCGGGAGGGGGGAAGTCTACGAGCAGTACTTC. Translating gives CATSRAGTSGRGEVYEQYF. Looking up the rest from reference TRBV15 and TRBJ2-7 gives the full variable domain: DAMVIQNPRYQVTQFGKPVTLSCSQTLNHNVMYWYQQKSSQAPKLLFHYYDKDFNNEADTPDNFQSRRPNTSFCFLDIRSPGLGDTAMYLCATSRAGTSGRGEVYEQYFGPGTRLTVT.